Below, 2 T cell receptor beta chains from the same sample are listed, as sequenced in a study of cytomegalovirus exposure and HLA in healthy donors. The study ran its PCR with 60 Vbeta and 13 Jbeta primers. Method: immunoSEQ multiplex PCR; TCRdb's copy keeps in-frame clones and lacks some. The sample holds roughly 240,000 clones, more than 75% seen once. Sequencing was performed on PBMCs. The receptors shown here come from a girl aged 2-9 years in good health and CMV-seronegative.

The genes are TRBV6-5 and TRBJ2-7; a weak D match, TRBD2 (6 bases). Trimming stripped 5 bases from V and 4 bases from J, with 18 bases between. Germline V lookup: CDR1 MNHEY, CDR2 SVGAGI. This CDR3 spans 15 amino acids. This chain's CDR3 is CASSTGRGIFYEQYF. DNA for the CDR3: TGTGCCAGCAGTACGGGACGGGGGATTTTTTACGAGCAGTACTTC.

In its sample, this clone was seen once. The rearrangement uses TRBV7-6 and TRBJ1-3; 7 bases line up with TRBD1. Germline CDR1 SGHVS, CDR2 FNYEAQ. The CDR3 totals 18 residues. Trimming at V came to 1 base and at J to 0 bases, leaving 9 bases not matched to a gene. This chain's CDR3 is CASSLGQGTAISGNTIYF. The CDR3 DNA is TGTGCCAGCAGCTTAGGGCAAGGGACAGCGATCTCTGGAAACACCATATATTTT.